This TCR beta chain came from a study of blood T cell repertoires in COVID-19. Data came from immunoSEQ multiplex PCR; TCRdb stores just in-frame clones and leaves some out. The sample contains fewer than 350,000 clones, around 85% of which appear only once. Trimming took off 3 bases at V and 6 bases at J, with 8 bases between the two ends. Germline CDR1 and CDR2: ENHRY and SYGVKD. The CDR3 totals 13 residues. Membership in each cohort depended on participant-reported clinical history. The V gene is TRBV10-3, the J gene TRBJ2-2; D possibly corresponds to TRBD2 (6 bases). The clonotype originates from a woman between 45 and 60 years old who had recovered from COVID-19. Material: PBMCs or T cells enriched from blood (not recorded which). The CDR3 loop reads CAISEWGAGELFF. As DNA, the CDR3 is TGTGCCATCAGTGAATGGGGGGCCGGGGAGCTGTTTTTT.